The entry below gives a single T cell receptor (beta chain) sequence along with its context. Its target is not known. The sample is drawn from a study of identical twins. Overall study results and limits: Fewer insertions characterized abundant cord blood beta clonotypes, whereas memory repertoires showed none. Models underestimated out-of-frame TCR alpha sharing in monozygotic twins.

Each donor was a healthy Caucasian. Through template switching, a universal primer site was introduced, and the cDNA contained unique molecular identifiers. MiXCR was run by TCRdb on the 5' RACE reads, yielding one entry per CDR3 protein. The sample has around 960,000 distinct CDR3 sequences, approximately 13% seen once. Germline V gene sequence: CDR1 DFQATT, CDR2 SNEGSKA (reference sequence). Deletions cut 6 bases from V and 7 bases from J, with 15 bases between. The CDR3 covers 12 residues. These data were likewise used in another study, on yellow fever vaccine responses in identical twins.

The V and J genes are TRBV20-1 and TRBJ2-5; perhaps TRBD1 as D (8 bases). Specimen: PBMCs. The TCR sequence derives from a woman aged 18-30 years in good health. CDR3 sequence: CSALDREGTQYF. CDR3 nucleotides: TGCAGTGCCCTGGACAGGGAGGGGACCCAGTACTTC.